A single sample gave rise to the 9 T cell receptor beta chains below, sequenced in a study of identical twins. TCRdb analysed the 5' RACE reads with MiXCR anew, one entry per CDR3 protein. The sample lists 400,000 to 600,000 distinct CDR3 sequences, around 20% seen once, with roughly 0.5% in the top ten. The same data also contributed to another study, on yellow fever vaccine responses in identical twins.

The sequenced sample was CD4+ T cells sorted from blood. The origin of the receptors is a woman younger than 35 in good health.

This clonotype came up a few times. The rearrangement joins TRBV14 to TRBJ2-1; the D gene is possibly TRBD2 (6 bases). This CDR3 is 16 amino acids long. Trimming stripped 4 bases from V and 3 bases from J, with 16 bases between. CDR1 and CDR2 (germline): SGHDN, FVKESK. The CDR3 DNA is TGTGCCAGCAGCCTAAGATCGGGAGTCTACTACAATGAGCAGTTCTTC. Protein product: CASSLRSGVYYNEQFF.

This clonotype was detected only a few times. The J gene is TRBJ1-2, the V gene TRBV20-1; 7 bases agree with TRBD1. With 0 bases clipped from V and 8 bases from J, the junction kept 12 bases outside the gene matches. The CDR3 totals 15 residues. CDR1 is DFQATT and CDR2 is SNEGSKA in the germline V gene (reference sequence). As DNA, the CDR3 is TGCAGTGCTAGAGAATCCGGGCAGGGGGTTAAGGGCTACACCTTC. It is translated as CSARESGQGVKGYTF.

This clonotype has more than one count but fewer than ten. V is TRBV10-3 and J is TRBJ2-7; TRBD2 is a possible D gene (6 bases). The germline V gene has CDR1 ENHRY and CDR2 SYGVKD. The CDR3 spans 14 residues. Trimming took off 0 bases at V and 5 bases at J, with 11 bases between the two ends. CDR3 region: CAISESTGVNEQYV. The CDR3 nucleotides read TGTGCCATCAGTGAGTCTACGGGGGTGAACGAGCAGTACGTC.

The chain uses TRBV7-9 and TRBJ2-1; 13 positions match TRBD2. Germline CDR1 reads SEHNR; CDR2 reads FQNEAQ (reference sequence). V gave up 5 bases and J gave up 9 bases; unmatched junction bases: 7. The CDR3 length is 15 residues. The CDR3 here is CASSPRTSGSTEQFF. In DNA, the CDR3 is TGTGCCAGCAGCCCCCGGACTAGCGGGAGCACTGAGCAGTTCTTC.

The chain has TRBV20-1 and TRBJ2-3; 12 nucleotides agree with TRBD2. From germline, CDR1 is DFQATT and CDR2 SNEGSKA (reference sequence). Trimming cost V 2 bases and J 0 bases; bases outside gene matches: 9. The CDR3 runs to 18 residues. The CDR3 DNA is TGCAGTGCTAGAACCCCACTAGCGGGAGGTACTAGCACAGATACGCAGTATTTT. This sequence encodes CSARTPLAGGTSTDTQYF.

This rearrangement joins TRBV6-1 to TRBJ2-2; maybe TRBD2 (5 bases). This CDR3 is built from 13 residues. V lost 8 bases to trimming and J lost 3 bases, with 10 bases between them. Per the germline V gene, CDR1 is MNHNS and CDR2 is SASEGT. The CDR3 region has the DNA TGTGCCAGCGGCGGGCGCGACACCGGGGAGCTGTTTTTT. It yields the protein CASGGRDTGELFF.

This clonotype has a handful of counts. J is TRBJ2-1 and V is TRBV27, with TRBD2 matching over 9 bases. V lost 2 bases and J lost 1; bases outside the gene matches: 15. The CDR3 is 20 residues long. Germline assignment: CDR1 MNHEY and CDR2 SMNVEV (reference sequence). DNA for the CDR3: TGTGCCAGCAGTTTAAGATCTTTGGCGGGGGGGATGAGGTCCTACAATGAGCAGTTCTTC. Protein: CASSLRSLAGGMRSYNEQFF.

The J gene is TRBJ2-7, the V gene TRBV6-5, with D possibly matching TRBD1 (6 bases). Germline V lookup: CDR1 MNHEY, CDR2 SVGAGI. This CDR3 contains 17 residues. Trimming removed 0 bases from V and 4 bases from J, with 19 bases in between. CDR3 coding DNA: TGTGCCAGCAGTTACTCCCGGGCCACAGGGATGAGGTACGAGCAGTACTTC. Encoded protein: CASSYSRATGMRYEQYF.

This chain uses TRBV6-5 with TRBJ2-7; 9 bases are shared with TRBD2. The length of the CDR3 is 16 residues. V lost 0 bases to trimming and J lost 3 bases; unmatched junction nucleotides: 6. Germline-derived CDR1 and CDR2 are MNHEY and SVGAGI. The CDR3 reads CASSYSGPSGVYEQYF. The CDR3 region has the DNA TGTGCCAGCAGTTACTCGGGCCCTAGCGGGGTCTACGAGCAGTACTTC.